These 3 T cell receptor beta chains came from one sample sequenced in a study of CD8 T cells in ankylosing spondylitis. TCRdb ran MiXCR on the 5' RACE reads and lists one entry per CDR3 protein. Among nearly 250,000 distinct CDR3 sequences listed, roughly 32% were seen once. Sequencing was carried out using blood, either unsorted or a sorted T cell fraction (not recorded which). Every receptor here comes from a male donor with ankylosing spondylitis or in good health (not recorded which).

This clonotype came up a few times. The chain couples TRBV21-1 to TRBJ2-7; TRBD1 is the table's D call, not checked against the DNA. TRBV21-1 is annotated as a pseudogene. CDR3 length: 16 amino acids. The CDR3 nucleotides read TGTGCCAGCAGCCGCAGGGAGCAGGGACCTTACTACGAGCAGTACTTC. Its translation: CASSRREQGPYYEQYF.

This clonotype was seen only a few times. CDR3 nucleotides: TGCGCCAGCAGCTTCAATACAGGGGCCTACGAGCAGTACTTC. It codes for CASSFNTGAYEQYF. The chain joins TRBV5-1 to TRBJ2-7; 7 bases fit TRBD1. CDR3 length equals 14 residues. Unmatched junction bases numbered 4, after V lost 2 bases and J lost 2 bases. Germline values: CDR1 SGHRS, CDR2 YFSETQ.

There are a few counts of this clonotype. The V gene is TRBV29-1, the J gene TRBJ2-1; possible D gene TRBD1, 6 bases. Germline CDR1 and CDR2: SQVTM and ANQGSEA. CDR3 size: 13 residues. V lost 6 bases, J lost 7 bases, and 16 bases lay in between. The CDR3 region is CSVAGTISNEQFF. In nucleotides, the CDR3 is TGCAGCGTCGCCGGGACAATCTCAAATGAGCAGTTCTTC.